This T cell receptor beta chain was observed in a study of blood T cell repertoires in COVID-19. Study summary: Whether acute or convalescent, the COVID-19 samples came from the United States, Italy and Spain. The cDNA or gDNA used as material had been derived from T cells, B-cell-depleted T cells, or PBMCs.

This CDR3 has 13 amino acids. V trimming: 8 bases; J trimming: 3 bases; junction bases outside the gene matches: 4. The germline gives CDR1 LNHDA, CDR2 SQIVND (reference sequence). TCRdb keeps only in-frame clones here, not all; method: immunoSEQ multiplex PCR. The sample lists about 110,000 clones; just over 85% were seen once. This chain connects TRBV19 to TRBJ1-2, with 9 bases lining up with TRBD1. The sequencing input was peripheral blood. This receptor was identified in a human donor in a cohort sampled during active COVID-19. The CDR3 sequence: CASLDRGDYGYTF. CDR3 sequence (DNA): TGTGCCAGTCTGGACAGGGGAGACTATGGCTACACCTTC.